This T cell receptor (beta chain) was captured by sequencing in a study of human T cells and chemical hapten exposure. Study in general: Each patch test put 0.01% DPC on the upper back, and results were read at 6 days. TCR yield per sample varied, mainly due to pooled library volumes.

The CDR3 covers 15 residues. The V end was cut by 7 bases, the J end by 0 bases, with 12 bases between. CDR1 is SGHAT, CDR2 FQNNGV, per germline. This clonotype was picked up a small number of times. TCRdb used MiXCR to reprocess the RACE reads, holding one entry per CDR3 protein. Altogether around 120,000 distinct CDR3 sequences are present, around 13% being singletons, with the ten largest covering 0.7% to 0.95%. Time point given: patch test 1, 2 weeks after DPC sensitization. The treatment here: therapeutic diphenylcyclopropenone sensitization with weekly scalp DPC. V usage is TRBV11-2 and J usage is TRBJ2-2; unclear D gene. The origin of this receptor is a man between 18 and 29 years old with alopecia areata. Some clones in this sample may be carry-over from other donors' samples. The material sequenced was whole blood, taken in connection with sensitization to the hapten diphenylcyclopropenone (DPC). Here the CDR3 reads CASIRVGSNTGELFF. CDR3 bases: TGTGCCAGCATCCGTGTCGGATCGAACACCGGGGAGCTGTTTTTT.